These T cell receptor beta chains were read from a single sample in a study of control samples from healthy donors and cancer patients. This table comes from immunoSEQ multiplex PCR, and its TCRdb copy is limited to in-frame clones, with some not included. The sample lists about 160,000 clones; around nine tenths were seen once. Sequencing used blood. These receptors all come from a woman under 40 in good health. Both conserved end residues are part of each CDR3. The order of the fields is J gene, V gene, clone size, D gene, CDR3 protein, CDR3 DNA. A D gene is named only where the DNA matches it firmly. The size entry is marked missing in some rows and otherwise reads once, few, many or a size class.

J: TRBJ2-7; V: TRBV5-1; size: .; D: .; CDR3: CASQQGLAVSYEQYF; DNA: TGCGCCAGCCAACAGGGACTCGCCGTCTCCTACGAGCAGTACTTC
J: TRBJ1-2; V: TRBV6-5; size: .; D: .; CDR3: CASRGNKGYTF; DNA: TGTGCCAGCAGGGGGAACAAGGGCTACACCTTC
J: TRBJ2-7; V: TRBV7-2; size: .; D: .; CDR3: CASSLGRRTALTYEQYF; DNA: TGTGCCAGCAGCTTAGGCCGCCGGACAGCCTTAACCTACGAGCAGTACTTC
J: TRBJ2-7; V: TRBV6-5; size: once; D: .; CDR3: CASSYGTLVYEQYF; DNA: TGTGCCAGCAGTTACGGGACTCTTGTCTACGAGCAGTACTTC
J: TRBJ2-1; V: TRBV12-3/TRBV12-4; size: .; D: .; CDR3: CASQREYNEQFF; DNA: TGTGCCAGCCAACGGGAGTACAATGAGCAGTTCTTC
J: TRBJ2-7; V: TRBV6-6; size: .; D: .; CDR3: CASSRGVDEQYF; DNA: TGTGCCAGCAGCCGGGGTGTAGACGAGCAGTACTTC
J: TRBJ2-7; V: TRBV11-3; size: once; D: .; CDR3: CASSYGTAGEQYF; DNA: TGTGCCAGCAGTTACGGGACAGCGGGGGAGCAGTACTTC
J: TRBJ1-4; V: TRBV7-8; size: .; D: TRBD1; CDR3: CASSRPRDRSHEKLFF; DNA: TGTGCCAGCAGCAGACCCCGGGACAGGTCTCACGAAAAACTGTTTTTT
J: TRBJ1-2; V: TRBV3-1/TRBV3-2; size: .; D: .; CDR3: CASSQEAFPDLYGYTF; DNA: TGTGCCAGCAGCCAAGAGGCCTTCCCTGACTTATATGGCTACACCTTC
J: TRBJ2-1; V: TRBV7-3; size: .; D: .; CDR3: CASSLGTRNYNEQFF; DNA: TGTGCCAGCAGCTTGGGGACGAGGAACTACAATGAGCAGTTCTTC
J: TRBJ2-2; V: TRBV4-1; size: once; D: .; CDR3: CASSQEGMGGTGELFF; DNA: TGCGCCAGCAGCCAAGAAGGAATGGGGGGCACCGGGGAGCTGTTTTTT
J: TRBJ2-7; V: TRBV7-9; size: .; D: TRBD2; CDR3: CASSVPARGAGVSYEQYF; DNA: TGTGCCAGCAGCGTTCCCGCCCGGGGAGCGGGAGTGTCCTACGAGCAGTACTTC
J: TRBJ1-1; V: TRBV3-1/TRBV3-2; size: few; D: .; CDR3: CASSQMGAGDTEAFF; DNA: TGTGCCAGCAGCCAAATGGGGGCTGGGGACACTGAAGCTTTCTTT
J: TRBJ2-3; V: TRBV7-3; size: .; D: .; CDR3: CASSFRTVTDTQYF; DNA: TGTGCCAGCAGCTTCCGTACGGTCACAGATACGCAGTATTTT
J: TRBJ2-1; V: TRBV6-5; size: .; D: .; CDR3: CASRRGPNNEQFF; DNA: TGTGCCAGCAGGCGGGGGCCGAACAATGAGCAGTTCTTC